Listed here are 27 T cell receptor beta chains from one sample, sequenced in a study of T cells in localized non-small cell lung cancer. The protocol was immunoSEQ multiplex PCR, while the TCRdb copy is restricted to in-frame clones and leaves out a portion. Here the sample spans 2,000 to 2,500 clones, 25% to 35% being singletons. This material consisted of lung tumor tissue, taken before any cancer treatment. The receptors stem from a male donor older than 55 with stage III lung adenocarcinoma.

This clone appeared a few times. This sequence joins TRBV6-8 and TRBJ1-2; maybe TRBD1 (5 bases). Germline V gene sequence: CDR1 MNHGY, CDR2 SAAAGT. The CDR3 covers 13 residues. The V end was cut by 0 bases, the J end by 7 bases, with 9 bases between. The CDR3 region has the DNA TGTGCCAGCAGTTACTCCAGGGTGTCTGGCTACACCTTC. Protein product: CASSYSRVSGYTF.

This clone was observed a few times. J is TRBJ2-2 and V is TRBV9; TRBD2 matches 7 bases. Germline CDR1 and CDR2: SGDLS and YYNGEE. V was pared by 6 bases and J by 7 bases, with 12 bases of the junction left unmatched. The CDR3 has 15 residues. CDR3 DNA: TGTGCCAGCACCGACCCGGGGAGGGCCTTCGGGGAGCTGTTTTTT. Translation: CASTDPGRAFGELFF.

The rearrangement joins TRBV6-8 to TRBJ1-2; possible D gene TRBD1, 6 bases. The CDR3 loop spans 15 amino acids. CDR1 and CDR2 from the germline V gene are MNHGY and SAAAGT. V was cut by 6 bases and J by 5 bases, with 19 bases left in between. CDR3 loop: CASRSKGGLEYGYTF. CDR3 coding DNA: TGTGCCAGCAGGTCCAAGGGGGGTTTGGAGTATGGCTACACCTTC.

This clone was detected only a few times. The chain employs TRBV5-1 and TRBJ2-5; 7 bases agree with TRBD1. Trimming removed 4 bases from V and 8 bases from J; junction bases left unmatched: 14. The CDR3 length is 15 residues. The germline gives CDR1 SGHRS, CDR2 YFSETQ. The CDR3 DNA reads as TGCGCCAGCAGCCCGGAATACCGGGAAGGGGGCACCCAGTACTTC. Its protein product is CASSPEYREGGTQYF.

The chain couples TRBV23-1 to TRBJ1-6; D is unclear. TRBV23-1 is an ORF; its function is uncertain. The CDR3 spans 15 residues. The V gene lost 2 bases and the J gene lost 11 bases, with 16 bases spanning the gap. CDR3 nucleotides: TGCGCCAGCAGTCAAGGGCATAGAGTTCAAGCACCCCTCCACTTT. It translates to CASSQGHRVQAPLHF.

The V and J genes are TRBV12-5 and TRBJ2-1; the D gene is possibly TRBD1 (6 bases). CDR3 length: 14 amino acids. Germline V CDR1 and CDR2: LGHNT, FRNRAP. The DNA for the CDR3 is TGTGCCAGCAAGCCCCCCGGGACAATCAATGAGCAGTTCTTC. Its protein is CASKPPGTINEQFF.

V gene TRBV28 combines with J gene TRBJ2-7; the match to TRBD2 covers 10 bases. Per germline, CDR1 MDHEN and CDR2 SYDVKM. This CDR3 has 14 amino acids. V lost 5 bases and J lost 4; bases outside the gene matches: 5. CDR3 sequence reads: CASSVLAGEYEQYF. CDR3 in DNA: TGTGCCAGCAGTGTTCTAGCGGGAGAATACGAGCAGTACTTC.

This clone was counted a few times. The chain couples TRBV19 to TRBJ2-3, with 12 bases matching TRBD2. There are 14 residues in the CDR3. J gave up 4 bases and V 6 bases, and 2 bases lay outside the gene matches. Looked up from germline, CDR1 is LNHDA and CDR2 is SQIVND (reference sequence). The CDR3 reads CASRTSGSSDTQYF. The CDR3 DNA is TGTGCCAGTAGGACTAGCGGGAGCTCAGATACGCAGTATTTT. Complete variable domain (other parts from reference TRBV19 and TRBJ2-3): DGGITQSPKYLFRKEGQNVTLSCEQNLNHDAMYWYRQDPGQGLRLIYYSQIVNDFQKGDIAEGYSVSREKKESFPLTVTSAQKNPTAFYLCASRTSGSSDTQYFGPGTRLTVL.

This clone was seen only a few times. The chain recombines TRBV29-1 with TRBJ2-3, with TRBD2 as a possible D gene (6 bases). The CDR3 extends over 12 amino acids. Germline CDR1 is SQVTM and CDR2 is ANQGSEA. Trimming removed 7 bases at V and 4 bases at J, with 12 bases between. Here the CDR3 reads CSGVGLADTQYF. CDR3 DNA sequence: TGCAGCGGGGTGGGACTGGCAGATACGCAGTATTTT.

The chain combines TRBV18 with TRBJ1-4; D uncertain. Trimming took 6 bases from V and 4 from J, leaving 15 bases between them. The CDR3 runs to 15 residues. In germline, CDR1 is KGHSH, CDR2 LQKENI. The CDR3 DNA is TGTGCCAGCTCGCCCCGTCCCAGGCTTAATGAAAAACTGTTTTTT. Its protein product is CASSPRPRLNEKLFF. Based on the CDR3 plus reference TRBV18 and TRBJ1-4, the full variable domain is NAGVMQNPRHLVRRRGQEARLRCSPMKGHSHVYWYRQLPEEGLKFMVYLQKENIIDESGMPKERFSAEFPKEGPSILRIQQVVRGDSAAYFCASSPRPRLNEKLFFGSGTQLSVL.

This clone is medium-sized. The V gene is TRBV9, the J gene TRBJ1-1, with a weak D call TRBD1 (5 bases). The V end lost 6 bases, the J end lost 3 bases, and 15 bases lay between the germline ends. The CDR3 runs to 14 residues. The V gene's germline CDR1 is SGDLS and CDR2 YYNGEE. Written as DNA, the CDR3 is TGTGCCAGCAATCCAGGAGGGGATGACACTGAAGCTTTCTTT. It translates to CASNPGGDDTEAFF.

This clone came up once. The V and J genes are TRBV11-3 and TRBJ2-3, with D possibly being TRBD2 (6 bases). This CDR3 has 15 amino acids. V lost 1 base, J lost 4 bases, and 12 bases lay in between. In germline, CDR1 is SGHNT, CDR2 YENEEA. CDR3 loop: CASSLGLGPADTQYF. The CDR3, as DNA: TGTGCCAGCAGCTTAGGACTAGGACCCGCAGATACGCAGTATTTT.

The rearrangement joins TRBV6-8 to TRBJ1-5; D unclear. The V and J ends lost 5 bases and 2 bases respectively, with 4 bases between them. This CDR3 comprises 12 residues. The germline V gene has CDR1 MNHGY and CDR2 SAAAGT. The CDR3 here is CASSNGNQPQHF. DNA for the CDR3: TGTGCCAGCAGTAACGGCAATCAGCCCCAGCATTTT.

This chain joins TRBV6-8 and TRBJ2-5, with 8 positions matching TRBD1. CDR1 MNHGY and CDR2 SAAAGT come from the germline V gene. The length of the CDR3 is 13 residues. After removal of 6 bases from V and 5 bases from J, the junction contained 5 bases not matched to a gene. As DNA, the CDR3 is TGTGCCAGCAGCATGACAGGGGTCGAGACCCAGTACTTC. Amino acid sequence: CASSMTGVETQYF.

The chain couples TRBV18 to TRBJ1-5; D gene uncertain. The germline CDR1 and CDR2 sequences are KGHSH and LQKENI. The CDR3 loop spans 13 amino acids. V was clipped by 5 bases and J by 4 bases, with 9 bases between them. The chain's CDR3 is CASSDGRNQPQHF. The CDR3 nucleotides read TGTGCCAGCTCAGACGGGAGAAATCAGCCCCAGCATTTT.

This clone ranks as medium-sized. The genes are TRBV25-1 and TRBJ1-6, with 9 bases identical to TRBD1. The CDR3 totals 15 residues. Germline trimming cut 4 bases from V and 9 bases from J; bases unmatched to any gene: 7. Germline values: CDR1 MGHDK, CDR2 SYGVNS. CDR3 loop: CASSVTGGAGSPLHF. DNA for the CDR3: TGTGCCAGCAGTGTCACAGGGGGCGCGGGTTCACCCCTCCACTTT.

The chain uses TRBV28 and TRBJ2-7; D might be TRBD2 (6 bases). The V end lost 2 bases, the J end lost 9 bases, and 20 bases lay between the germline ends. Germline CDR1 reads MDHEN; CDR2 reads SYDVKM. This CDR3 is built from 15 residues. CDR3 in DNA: TGTGCCAGCAGTTTAGGGGGGTGGTCTCCGGTATGGCAGTACTTC. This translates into CASSLGGWSPVWQYF. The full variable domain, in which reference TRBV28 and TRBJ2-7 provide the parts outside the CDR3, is DVKVTQSSRYLVKRTGEKVFLECVQDMDHENMFWYRQDPGLGLRLIYFSYDVKMKEKGDIPEGYSVSREKKERFSLILESASTNQTSMYLCASSLGGWSPVWQYFGPGTRLTVT.

The CDR3 DNA follows: TGTGCCAGCAGCTTGGGAGGGACTAGCTCACAGACCCAGTACTTC. This translates into CASSLGGTSSQTQYF. The chain links TRBV11-3 to TRBJ2-5; 9 bases line up with TRBD2. The J segment lost 6 bases and the V segment lost 3 bases, leaving 8 bases of the junction unmatched. CDR1 and CDR2 (germline): SGHNT, YENEEA. This CDR3 has 15 amino acids. Variable domain in full (rest from reference TRBV11-3 and TRBJ2-5): EAGVVQSPRYKIIEKKQPVAFWCNPISGHNTLYWYLQNLGQGPELLIRYENEEAVDDSQLPKDRFSAERLKGVDSTLKIQPAELGDSAVYLCASSLGGTSSQTQYFGPGTRLLVL.

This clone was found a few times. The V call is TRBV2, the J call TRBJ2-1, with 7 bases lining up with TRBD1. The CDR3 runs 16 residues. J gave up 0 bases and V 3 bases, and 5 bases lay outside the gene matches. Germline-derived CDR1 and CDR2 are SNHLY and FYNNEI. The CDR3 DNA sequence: TGTGCCAGCAGTGATAGGGCAGGGGGCTCCTACAATGAGCAGTTCTTC. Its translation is CASSDRAGGSYNEQFF.

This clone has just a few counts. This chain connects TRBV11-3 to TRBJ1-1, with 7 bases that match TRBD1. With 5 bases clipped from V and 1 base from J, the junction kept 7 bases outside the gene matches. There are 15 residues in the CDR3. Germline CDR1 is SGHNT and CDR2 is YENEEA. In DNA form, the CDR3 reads TGTGCCAGCAGCCCCCAGGGGGGTAAGAACACTGAAGCTTTCTTT. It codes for CASSPQGGKNTEAFF.

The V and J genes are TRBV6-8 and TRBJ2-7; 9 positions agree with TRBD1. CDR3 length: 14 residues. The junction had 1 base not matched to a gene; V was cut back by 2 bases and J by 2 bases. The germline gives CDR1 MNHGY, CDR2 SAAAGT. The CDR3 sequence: CASSYGTGTYEQYF. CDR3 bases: TGTGCCAGCAGTTACGGGACAGGGACCTACGAGCAGTACTTC.

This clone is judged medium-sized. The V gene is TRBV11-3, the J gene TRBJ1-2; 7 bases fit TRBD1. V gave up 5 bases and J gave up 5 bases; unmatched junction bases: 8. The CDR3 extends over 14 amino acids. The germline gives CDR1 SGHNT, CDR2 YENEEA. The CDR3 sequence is CASSLTGEGYGYTF. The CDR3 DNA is TGTGCCAGCAGCCTAACAGGGGAAGGATATGGCTACACCTTC.

DNA of the CDR3: TGTGCCAGCAGCCAAGTGTACCAAGCCGGGGGCTACACCTTC. Translation gives CASSQVYQAGGYTF. The chain combines TRBV14 with TRBJ1-2; no firm D call. The germline V gene has CDR1 SGHDN and CDR2 FVKESK. V lost 1 base and J lost 8, with 14 bases in between. The CDR3 has 14 residues. Looking up the rest from reference TRBV14 and TRBJ1-2 gives the full variable domain: EAGVTQFPSHSVIEKGQTVTLRCDPISGHDNLYWYRRVMGKEIKFLLHFVKESKQDESGMPNNRFLAERTGGTYSTLKVQPAELEDSGVYFCASSQVYQAGGYTFGSGTRLTVV.

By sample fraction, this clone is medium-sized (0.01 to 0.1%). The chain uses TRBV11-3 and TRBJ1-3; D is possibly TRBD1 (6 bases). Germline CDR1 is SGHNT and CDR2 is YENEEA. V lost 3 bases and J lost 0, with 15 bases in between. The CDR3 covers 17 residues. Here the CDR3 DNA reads TGTGCCAGCAGCTTTACAGGGCCCACCTCCTCTGGAAACACCATATATTTT. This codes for CASSFTGPTSSGNTIYF.

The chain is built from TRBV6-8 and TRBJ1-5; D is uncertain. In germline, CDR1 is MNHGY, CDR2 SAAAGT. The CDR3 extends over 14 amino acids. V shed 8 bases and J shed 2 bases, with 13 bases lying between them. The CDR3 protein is CASRRGAGNQPQHF. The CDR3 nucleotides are TGTGCCAGCCGTCGGGGTGCGGGCAATCAGCCCCAGCATTTT.

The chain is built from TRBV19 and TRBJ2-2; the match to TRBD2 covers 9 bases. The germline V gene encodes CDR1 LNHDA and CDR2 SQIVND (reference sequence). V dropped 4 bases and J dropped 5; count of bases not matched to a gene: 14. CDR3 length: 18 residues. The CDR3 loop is CASSRTTGTSIPTGELFF. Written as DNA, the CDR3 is TGTGCCAGTAGTAGAACGACCGGGACTAGCATACCTACCGGGGAGCTGTTTTTT. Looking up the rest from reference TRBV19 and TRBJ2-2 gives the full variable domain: DGGITQSPKYLFRKEGQNVTLSCEQNLNHDAMYWYRQDPGQGLRLIYYSQIVNDFQKGDIAEGYSVSREKKESFPLTVTSAQKNPTAFYLCASSRTTGTSIPTGELFFGEGSRLTVL.

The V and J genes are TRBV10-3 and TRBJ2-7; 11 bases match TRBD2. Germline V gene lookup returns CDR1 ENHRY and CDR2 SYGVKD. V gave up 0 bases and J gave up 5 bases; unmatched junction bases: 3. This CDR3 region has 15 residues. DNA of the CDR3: TGTGCCATCAGTGAGTCGACTAGCGGGAAAAACGAGCAGTACTTC. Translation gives CAISESTSGKNEQYF.